These 32 T cell receptor beta chains came from one sample sequenced in a study of early T cells in non-severe SARS-CoV-2 infection. A single record per CDR3 protein comes from TCRdb applying MiXCR to the 5' RACE reads. The repertoire includes roughly 51,000 distinct CDR3 sequences, roughly 7.6% of them detected once, and 10% to 13% sits in the top ten. The material sequenced was whole blood, taken at baseline. The receptors originated from an adult who was a healthcare worker with PCR-confirmed SARS-CoV-2 infection or an uninfected control (not recorded which).

There are many counts of this clonotype. The V and J genes are TRBV29-1 and TRBJ2-1; tentatively, D is TRBD2 (5 bases). This CDR3 spans 16 amino acids. Germline CDR1 reads SQVTM; CDR2 reads ANQGSEA. The ends were cut back, 0 bases at V and 3 bases at J, with 15 bases in the middle. CDR3 coding DNA: TGCAGCGTTGAAGACCCCGGGGTAGCGAACTACAATGAGCAGTTCTTC. Its translation is CSVEDPGVANYNEQFF.

The chain joins TRBV25-1 to TRBJ1-2; maybe TRBD1 (5 bases). V was cut by 7 bases and J by 3 bases, with 12 bases left in between. The CDR3 is 13 amino acids. CDR1 MGHDK and CDR2 SYGVNS come from the germline V gene. The CDR3 bases are TGTGCCAGCACCGGCAGGGAATACTATGGCTACACCTTC. Protein sequence: CASTGREYYGYTF.

The table lists this clonotype with a few counts. One end of the junction is discordant with germline, which a read error may explain. The chain is built from TRBV7-2 and TRBJ2-1; 10 nucleotides match TRBD2. Germline V CDR1 and CDR2: SGHTA, FQGNSA. The CDR3 extends over 17 amino acids. CDR3 sequence (DNA): TGTGCCAGCAGCTTAGCCGTCATGACTAGCGGGTTAAATGAGCATTTCTTC. Amino acids: CASSLAVMTSGLNEHFF.

This sequence joins TRBV7-9 and TRBJ1-1; D call uncertain. This CDR3 has 11 residues. Trimming cost V 1 base and J 10 bases, with 7 bases left between them. CDR1 is SEHNR and CDR2 is FQNEAQ in the germline V gene (reference sequence). The CDR3 is CASSLGRGAFF. Here the CDR3 DNA reads TGTGCCAGCAGCTTAGGACGGGGAGCTTTCTTT.

This clonotype was seen more than once but under ten times. The CDR3 nucleotides are TGCGCCAGCAGCGGTGCGGGAGCTCCTGAGCAGTACTTC. Protein: CASSGAGAPEQYF. The chain combines TRBV4-1 with TRBJ2-7, with TRBD2 matching over 7 bases. Germline V lookup: CDR1 MGHRA, CDR2 YSYEKL. CDR3 length: 13 amino acids. The V and J ends lost 5 bases and 7 bases, in that order; junction bases with no gene match: 8.

The chain is built from TRBV27 and TRBJ2-7; 12 nucleotides line up with TRBD2. CDR1 is MNHEY and CDR2 is SMNVEV in the germline V gene (reference sequence). The CDR3 consists of 16 residues. Trimming cost V 4 bases and J 2 bases; bases outside gene matches: 6. As DNA, the CDR3 is TGTGCCAGCAGTTCAACTAGCGGGAGGCCCCCCTACGAGCAGTACTTC. This sequence encodes CASSSTSGRPPYEQYF.

This clonotype was observed at least ten times. The rearrangement uses TRBV2 and TRBJ2-3; 7 bases match TRBD1. Per the germline V gene, CDR1 is SNHLY and CDR2 is FYNNEI. The J segment lost 4 bases and the V segment lost 6 bases, leaving 13 bases of the junction unmatched. This CDR3 comprises 16 residues. The CDR3 region is CASRPNRGMGADTQYF. The CDR3 DNA is TGTGCCAGCAGACCCAACAGGGGAATGGGAGCAGATACGCAGTATTTT.

There are many counts of this clonotype. The chain carries TRBV20-1 and TRBJ2-3, with 10 bases lining up with TRBD2. Looked up from germline, CDR1 is DFQATT and CDR2 is SNEGSKA (reference sequence). This CDR3 has 15 amino acids. V gave up 3 bases and J gave up 1 base; unmatched junction bases: 4. CDR3 region: CSASPLAGGTDTQYF. The CDR3 nucleotides are TGCAGTGCTAGCCCTCTAGCGGGAGGCACAGATACGCAGTATTTT.

The V gene is TRBV10-2, the J gene TRBJ1-1; 8 nucleotides line up with TRBD1. Trimming at V came to 7 bases and at J to 4 bases, leaving 8 bases not matched to a gene. Germline CDR1 is WSHSY and CDR2 is SAAADI. CDR3 length: 14 residues. The CDR3 here is CASTTGTGFTEAFF. The CDR3 region has the DNA TGCGCCAGCACTACCGGGACAGGTTTCACTGAAGCTTTCTTT.

This clonotype was counted many times. The gene calls are TRBV4-2 and TRBJ2-7; TRBD2 is a possible D gene (6 bases). This CDR3 has 13 residues. V lost 4 bases to trimming and J lost 4 bases, with 11 bases between them. Germline CDR1 and CDR2: LGHNA and YNFKEQ. CDR3 nucleotides: TGTGCCAGCAGCCCCTCGGGGAGGTACGAGCAGTACTTC. Translation: CASSPSGRYEQYF.

The chain has TRBV11-2 and TRBJ2-2, with 10 bases aligning to TRBD2. The CDR3 is 17 amino acids. The V segment lost 5 bases and the J segment 0 bases; nucleotides outside the gene matches: 6. Germline V gene data show CDR1 as SGHAT and CDR2 as FQNNGV. The CDR3 loop reads CASSPRTSGPNTGELFF. In DNA, the CDR3 is TGTGCCAGCAGCCCGAGGACTAGCGGACCGAACACCGGGGAGCTGTTTTTT.

The table lists this clonotype with a few counts. The chain employs TRBV6-4 and TRBJ2-3; no clear D gene. CDR3 length: 13 amino acids. In germline, CDR1 is MRHNA, CDR2 SNTAGT. Trimming shortened V by 2 bases and J by 4 bases, and 7 bases separated the two germline ends. Here the CDR3 DNA reads TGTGCCAGCAGTGACGGCGACCCAGATACGCAGTATTTT. It codes for CASSDGDPDTQYF.

In its sample, this clonotype was seen many times. The chain couples TRBV19 to TRBJ2-1; D is unresolved. The germline V gene has CDR1 LNHDA and CDR2 SQIVND (reference sequence). Trimming took off 5 bases at V and 6 bases at J, with 14 bases between the two ends. This CDR3 is built from 14 residues. Here the CDR3 reads CASSPAALGNEQFF. Here the CDR3 DNA reads TGTGCCAGTAGTCCGGCGGCTCTGGGCAATGAGCAGTTCTTC.

V is TRBV11-2 and J is TRBJ2-3; weak D call: TRBD2 (6 bases). Germline CDR1 is SGHAT and CDR2 is FQNNGV. V was cut by 6 bases and J by 2 bases, with 27 bases left in between. The length of the CDR3 is 19 residues. CDR3 sequence reads: CASRKGRPSGGRDTDTQYF. The CDR3, as DNA: TGTGCCAGCAGGAAAGGGAGGCCCAGCGGCGGGCGTGACACAGATACGCAGTATTTT.

In this sample, this clonotype turned up many times. V is TRBV19 and J is TRBJ1-1; 7 nucleotides line up with TRBD1. Germline-derived CDR1 and CDR2 are LNHDA and SQIVND (reference sequence). Trimming removed 11 bases from V and 0 bases from J; junction bases left unmatched: 6. The CDR3 has 13 residues. The CDR3 DNA follows: TGTGCCTCGGGACAGAACATGAACACTGAAGCTTTCTTT. Amino acids: CASGQNMNTEAFF.

The chain employs TRBV10-3 and TRBJ2-2, with 9 nucleotides matching TRBD2. The CDR3 runs to 13 residues. Trimming took 6 bases from V and 7 from J; bases not matched to a gene: 3. CDR1 is ENHRY, CDR2 SYGVKD, per germline. Written as DNA, the CDR3 is TGTGCCATCAGGGAGCGGGAGGTCGGGGAGCTGTTTTTT. This sequence encodes CAIREREVGELFF.

This clonotype showed up just a few times. The gene calls are TRBV6-2 or TRBV6-3 and TRBJ2-7; D is unresolved. In germline, CDR1 is MNHEY, CDR2 SVGEGT. CDR3 size: 12 residues. Trimming cost V 2 bases and J 2 bases, with 4 bases left between them. CDR3 sequence reads: CASSYTAYEQYF. The DNA for the CDR3 is TGTGCCAGCAGTTACACGGCCTACGAGCAGTACTTC.

This clonotype appeared many times. V gene TRBV6-4 combines with J gene TRBJ2-6; TRBD2 agrees at 11 bases. The germline gives CDR1 MRHNA, CDR2 SNTAGT. V lost 5 bases to trimming and J lost 0 bases; unmatched junction nucleotides: 6. This CDR3 is built from 18 residues. The CDR3 sequence is CASSPLAGGISGANVLTF. In DNA form, the CDR3 reads TGTGCCAGCAGTCCATTAGCGGGAGGGATCTCTGGGGCCAACGTCCTGACTTTC.

This clonotype has more than one count but fewer than ten. The rearrangement uses TRBV7-6 and TRBJ1-1; the D gene is possibly TRBD1 (5 bases). Germline V CDR1 and CDR2: SGHVS, FNYEAQ. The CDR3 extends over 14 amino acids. V lost 5 bases and J 3 bases, leaving 13 bases between the germline ends. CDR3 in amino acids: CASSSRVEDTEAFF. The CDR3 DNA is TGTGCCAGCAGCAGCAGGGTAGAGGACACTGAAGCTTTCTTT.

The chain links TRBV7-6 to TRBJ2-7, with 7 positions matching TRBD2. The V segment lost 8 bases and the J segment 1 base; nucleotides outside the gene matches: 5. Germline CDR1 SGHVS, CDR2 FNYEAQ. This CDR3 comprises 13 residues. Written as DNA, the CDR3 is TGTGCCAGCTCCCGGACTAGATCCTACGAGCAGTACTTC. Protein product: CASSRTRSYEQYF.

The chain uses TRBV7-2 and TRBJ2-7; D might be TRBD2 (6 bases). The germline V and J ends were trimmed by 0 bases and 6 bases, with 12 bases remaining between them. CDR1 and CDR2 from the germline V gene are SGHTA and FQGNSA. This CDR3 contains 14 residues. The DNA for the CDR3 is TGTGCCAGCAGCTTAGCCGGGAGCCTTAGCGAGCAGTACTTC. The encoded protein is CASSLAGSLSEQYF.

This clonotype was seen repeatedly, ten times or more. V usage is TRBV12-3 or TRBV12-4 and J usage is TRBJ2-3; D not certain. With 2 bases removed from V and 0 bases from J, the gap between germline ends came to 12 bases. The CDR3 is made up of 16 amino acids. CDR3 sequence: CASSLSVGSSTDTQYF. The CDR3 DNA reads TGTGCCAGCAGTTTAAGTGTCGGTTCCAGCACAGATACGCAGTATTTT.

This clonotype was counted between two and nine times. The J gene is TRBJ1-6, the V gene TRBV9; maybe TRBD1 (5 bases). V shed 0 bases and J shed 5 bases, with 6 bases lying between them. The V gene's germline CDR1 is SGDLS and CDR2 YYNGEE. The CDR3 loop spans 14 amino acids. The CDR3 coding sequence is TGTGCCAGCAGCGTAGGAGGGGATAATTCACCCCTCCACTTT. Translation gives CASSVGGDNSPLHF. The variable domain in full, with the rest retrieved from reference TRBV9 and TRBJ1-6, is DSGVTQTPKHLITATGQRVTLRCSPRSGDLSVYWYQQSLDQGLQFLIQYYNGEERAKGNILERFSAQQFPDLHSELNLSSLELGDSALYFCASSVGGDNSPLHFGNGTRLTVT.

Only a few counts were recorded for this clonotype. V gene TRBV2 combines with J gene TRBJ2-5; the match to TRBD1 covers 8 bases. The CDR3 contains 16 residues. CDR1 is SNHLY, CDR2 FYNNEI, per germline. V dropped 8 bases and J dropped 5; count of bases not matched to a gene: 16. Written as DNA, the CDR3 is TGTGCCAGCGGGAGGCAGGGGGCTGAGTGGATGGAGACCCAGTACTTC. Translating gives CASGRQGAEWMETQYF.

This clonotype was detected a few times. The chain is built from TRBV7-8 and TRBJ2-1, with D possibly matching TRBD2 (6 bases). Germline assignment: CDR1 SGHVS and CDR2 FQNEAQ. Trimming removed 4 bases from V and 2 bases from J, with 18 bases in between. The CDR3 has 17 residues. CDR3 protein: CASSYQTRRMAYNEQFF. The DNA of the CDR3 is TGTGCCAGCAGCTACCAGACTAGAAGGATGGCCTACAATGAGCAGTTCTTC.

This clonotype turned up a few times. The rearrangement joins TRBV25-1 to TRBJ2-7, with a tentative D call TRBD2 (6 bases). CDR1 MGHDK and CDR2 SYGVNS come from the germline V gene. The CDR3 loop spans 13 amino acids. The V gene lost 7 bases and the J gene lost 3 bases, with 13 bases spanning the gap. The CDR3 protein is CASTAEGLYEQYF. For the CDR3, the DNA is TGTGCCAGCACGGCCGAGGGACTCTACGAGCAGTACTTC.

This clonotype appeared many times. The rearrangement joins TRBV4-1 to TRBJ2-4, with TRBD2 matching 7 bases. Looked up from germline, CDR1 is MGHRA and CDR2 is YSYEKL. There are 18 residues in the CDR3. V lost 1 base to trimming and J lost 3 bases; unmatched junction nucleotides: 12. The CDR3 nucleotides read TGCGCCAGCAGCCAAGGTCGTTCTAGCGGAAACCGCAAAAACATTCAGTACTTC. The encoded protein is CASSQGRSSGNRKNIQYF.

This clonotype was recorded at least ten times. This CDR3 reads CASSQVLTSGEQFF. CDR3 nucleotide sequence: TGCGCCAGCAGCCAAGTCTTGACTAGCGGGGAGCAGTTCTTC. The chain combines TRBV4-1 with TRBJ2-1; the match to TRBD2 covers 10 bases. This CDR3 has 14 residues. CDR1 and CDR2 from the germline V gene are MGHRA and YSYEKL. V was pared by 1 base and J by 10 bases, with 4 bases of the junction left unmatched.

In this sample, this clonotype turned up many times. The chain combines TRBV4-2 with TRBJ2-2; TRBD1 matches at 9 bases. The ends lost 2 bases at V and 5 bases at J; junction bases unmatched: 12. Germline CDR1 LGHNA, CDR2 YNFKEQ. This CDR3 contains 18 residues. CDR3 bases: TGTGCCAGCAGCCAACACCGGGACAGGGATGGCCGGACCGGGGAGCTGTTTTTT. The encoded protein is CASSQHRDRDGRTGELFF.

V and J are TRBV28 and TRBJ2-3; no clear D gene. The germline V gene has CDR1 MDHEN and CDR2 SYDVKM. The CDR3 spans 15 residues. The germline V and J ends were trimmed by 2 bases and 0 bases, with 9 bases remaining between them. The CDR3 loop reads CASSLSGRSTDTQYF. DNA of the CDR3: TGTGCCAGCAGTTTAAGTGGCAGAAGCACAGATACGCAGTATTTT.

This clonotype was detected ten times or more. At one of its ends the junction is not consistent with the germline gene, which may arise from a read error. The chain couples TRBV6-5 to TRBJ2-5; D ambiguous. The CDR3 runs 17 residues. Germline-derived CDR1 and CDR2 are MNHEY and SVGAGI. Here the CDR3 DNA reads TGTGCCAGCAGTAACTCCGGTAGACCGGGTACGGGCGAGACCCAGTACTTC. Translating gives CASSNSGRPGTGETQYF.

Many counts were recorded for this clonotype. V is TRBV28 and J is TRBJ1-1; D unclear. This CDR3 comprises 16 residues. The germline CDR1 and CDR2 sequences are MDHEN and SYDVKM. The V end lost 1 base, the J end lost 2 bases, and 14 bases lay between the germline ends. The CDR3 nucleotides are TGTGCCAGCAGTTTATCCAGGATCGGCTATAACACTGAAGCTTTCTTT. It codes for CASSLSRIGYNTEAFF.